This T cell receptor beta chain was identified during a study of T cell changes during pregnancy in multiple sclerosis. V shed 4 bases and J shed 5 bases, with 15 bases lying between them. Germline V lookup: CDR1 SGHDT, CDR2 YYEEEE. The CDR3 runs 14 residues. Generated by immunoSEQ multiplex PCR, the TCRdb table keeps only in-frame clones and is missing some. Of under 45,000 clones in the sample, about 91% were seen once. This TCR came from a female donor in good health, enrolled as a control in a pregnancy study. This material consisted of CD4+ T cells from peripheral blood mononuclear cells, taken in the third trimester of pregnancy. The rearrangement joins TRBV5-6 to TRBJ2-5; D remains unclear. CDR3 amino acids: CASSRRPQRETQYF. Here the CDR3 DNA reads TGTGCCAGCAGCAGGCGCCCCCAGAGGGAGACCCAGTACTTC.